These T cell receptor beta chains were read from a single sample in a study of cytomegalovirus exposure and HLA in healthy donors. Clones were sequenced by immunoSEQ multiplex PCR, and TCRdb holds only the in-frame ones, with some missing. The repertoire includes 150,000 to 200,000 clones, 70% to 90% of them detected once, and 2.5% to 3% sits in the top ten. Material: PBMCs. These receptors came from a young man in good health and CMV-seropositive. Each CDR3 is given with its conserved first and last residue. Fields, in order: clone size, J gene, V gene, D gene, CDR3 protein, CDR3 DNA. D genes are given only for firm matches. Clone size is shown for a subset of rows, as once, few, many or a class of expanded clone.

>NA|TRBJ2-2|TRBV7-9|NA
CASSPRTTANTGELFF
TGTGCCAGCAGCCCCCGGACTACCGCGAACACCGGGGAGCTGTTTTTT
>NA|TRBJ1-4|TRBV5-4|NA
CASSMGGANEKLFF
TGTGCCAGCAGCATGGGCGGAGCTAATGAAAAACTGTTTTTT
>NA|TRBJ2-2|TRBV27|NA
CASSGSSGELFF
TGTGCCAGCAGTGGGAGTAGCGGGGAGCTGTTTTTT
>NA|TRBJ1-4|TRBV6-6|NA
CASSRADSGEKLFF
TGTGCCAGCAGTCGGGCCGACAGTGGTGAAAAACTGTTTTTT
>NA|TRBJ1-1|TRBV11-3|NA
CASSPSMNTEAFF
TGTGCCAGCAGCCCGAGTATGAACACTGAAGCTTTCTTT
>NA|TRBJ2-5|TRBV7-2|TRBD2
CASSFGGRSETQYF
TGTGCCAGCAGCTTTGGCGGGAGAAGCGAGACCCAGTACTTC
>once|TRBJ2-3|TRBV5-1|TRBD2
CASRPAGSTDTQYF
TGCGCCAGCAGACCAGCGGGAAGCACAGATACGCAGTATTTT
>NA|TRBJ2-1|TRBV5-1|TRBD2
CASSSGLAGASWGEQFF
TGCGCCAGCAGCTCGGGACTAGCGGGGGCCTCTTGGGGTGAGCAGTTCTTC
>once|TRBJ2-2|TRBV18|NA
CASSQVAWSSIATGELFF
TGTGCCAGCTCACAAGTGGCCTGGTCCTCAATCGCCACCGGGGAGCTGTTTTTT
>NA|TRBJ1-5|TRBV2|NA
CAGRRDMHQPQHF
TGTGCCGGACGCCGGGACATGCATCAGCCCCAGCATTTT
>NA|TRBJ2-1|TRBV10-2|NA
CASSETLFYNEQFF
TGCGCCAGCAGTGAGACGCTATTCTACAATGAGCAGTTCTTC
>NA|TRBJ1-2|TRBV28|NA
CASSLSNNYGYTF
TGTGCCAGCAGTTTATCCAATAACTATGGCTACACCTTC
>NA|TRBJ1-2|TRBV9|TRBD1
CASSINQGARVDGYTF
TGTGCCAGCAGCATTAATCAGGGGGCCCGGGTCGATGGCTACACCTTC
>NA|TRBJ1-1|TRBV9|NA
CASSGGGAEAFF
TGTGCCAGCAGCGGGGGCGGGGCTGAAGCTTTCTTT
>NA|TRBJ2-3|TRBV25-1|NA
CASSGGSNTDTQYF
TGTGCCAGCAGTGGAGGGAGTAACACAGATACGCAGTATTTT
>NA|TRBJ1-1|TRBV28|TRBD1
CASSKDRVTTEAFF
TGTGCCAGCAGCAAGGACAGGGTAACAACTGAAGCTTTCTTT
>NA|TRBJ1-4|TRBV9|TRBD1
CASSPGQDDEKLFF
TGTGCCAGCAGTCCGGGACAGGACGATGAAAAACTGTTTTTT
>NA|TRBJ2-4|TRBV4-3|TRBD2
CASSQELPGSGDIQYF
TGCGCCAGCAGCCAAGAGCTTCCAGGGAGCGGGGACATTCAGTACTTC
>NA|TRBJ2-7|TRBV6-5|NA
CASSYSFGGSEQYF
TGTGCCAGCAGTTACTCGTTCGGGGGTTCCGAGCAGTACTTC
>NA|TRBJ1-3|TRBV2|NA
CASSDRRNTIYF
TGTGCCAGCAGTGATCGGAGGAACACCATATATTTT